This T cell receptor (beta chain) appears in the sequencing data of a study of T-cell reconstitution after alpha-beta-depleted transplantation in children. Germline V lookup: CDR1 ENHRY, CDR2 SYGVKD. The V end was cut by 7 bases, the J end by 8 bases, with 14 bases between. CDR3 length: 13 residues. Unique molecular identifiers were used in preparing the TCRbeta library. Via MiXCR, TCRdb re-called the PCR reads, giving one row per CDR3 protein. This sample has roughly 500,000 distinct CDR3 sequences, with around 12% found just once. This chain uses TRBV10-3 with TRBJ1-4, with D perhaps matching TRBD1 (5 bases). Material: PBMCs from the stem cell graft donor, obtained from the stem cell graft. This TCR was recovered from a human donor who donated a stem cell graft to a child with combined immunodeficiency. CDR3 DNA: TGTGCCATCACAGCTGCTGGGGACGAAAAACTGTTTTTT. It codes for CAITAAGDEKLFF.